Below are 32 T cell receptor beta chains sequenced from a single sample in a study of T cell responses to AZD1222 COVID-19 vaccine. The protocol was immunoSEQ multiplex PCR, while the TCRdb copy is restricted to in-frame clones and leaves out a portion. Of fewer than 130,000 clones listed, 80% to 95% were seen once; the top ten hold roughly 7.6%. The material was peripheral blood, obtained on day 0 of AZD1222 vaccination. The receptors shown here come from an adult in good health.

This chain joins TRBV27 and TRBJ1-6; TRBD1 matches 7 bases. CDR1 is MNHEY, CDR2 SMNVEV, per germline (reference sequence). After removal of 6 bases from V and 4 bases from J, the junction contained 6 bases not matched to a gene. The CDR3 extends over 15 amino acids. CDR3 nucleotides: TGTGCCAGCAGCGGAGGGGGACAGTATAATTCACCCCTCCACTTT. It specifies CASSGGGQYNSPLHF.

V usage is TRBV15 and J usage is TRBJ1-6; 7 bases agree with TRBD1. V was clipped by 3 bases and J by 7 bases; unmatched bases: 3. The CDR3 covers 14 residues. Germline CDR1 and CDR2: LNHNV and YYDKDF (reference sequence). This CDR3 reads CATSREGQNSPLHF. The CDR3 region has the DNA TGTGCCACCAGCAGGGAGGGACAGAATTCACCCCTCCACTTT.

V usage is TRBV28 and J usage is TRBJ1-2; D unresolved. CDR1 and CDR2 from the germline V gene are MDHEN and SYDVKM. V was clipped by 3 bases and J by 2 bases, with 7 bases between them. The CDR3 covers 13 residues. The CDR3 DNA sequence: TGTGCCAGCAGTTTGAACAGCAACTATGGCTACACCTTC. It encodes CASSLNSNYGYTF.

The genes are TRBV5-1 and TRBJ1-6; 7 nucleotides line up with TRBD1. V was pared by 4 bases and J by 7 bases, with 8 bases of the junction left unmatched. Germline CDR1 and CDR2: SGHRS and YFSETQ. CDR3 length equals 15 residues. The CDR3 coding sequence is TGCGCCAGCAGCCGATCGGGACAGCCAAATTCACCCCTCCACTTT. Protein sequence: CASSRSGQPNSPLHF.

The rearrangement links TRBV23-1 to TRBJ1-6; D is perhaps TRBD1 (5 bases). TRBV23-1 is identified as an open reading frame with a role that is uncertain. Trimming left V 9 bases short and J 11 bases short, with 20 bases between. This CDR3 spans 14 amino acids. The CDR3 nucleotides are TGCGCCAGTAATCCGGGACCCGTTCATCCACCCCTCCACTTT. It translates to CASNPGPVHPPLHF.

V gene TRBV19 combines with J gene TRBJ1-4, with D possibly matching TRBD1 (5 bases). V lost 7 bases, J lost 0 bases, and 12 bases lay in between. Germline V gene data show CDR1 as LNHDA and CDR2 as SQIVND (reference sequence). This CDR3 comprises 15 residues. CDR3 bases: TGTGCCAGTACAGGGACGGCAGCAACTAATGAAAAACTGTTTTTT. Amino acids: CASTGTAATNEKLFF.

The gene calls are TRBV5-8 and TRBJ1-2; no clear D. V lost 4 bases, J lost 2 bases, and 15 bases lay in between. The germline gives CDR1 SGHTS, CDR2 YDEGEE. CDR3 length: 15 amino acids. CDR3 amino acids: CASSLRGTKNYGYTF. CDR3 sequence (DNA): TGTGCCAGCAGCCTCCGGGGTACCAAAAACTATGGCTACACCTTC.

This clone was counted a single time. This chain links TRBV5-1 with TRBJ2-3; 11 nucleotides align to TRBD2. The CDR3 contains 15 residues. The ends lost 2 bases at V and 9 bases at J; junction bases unmatched: 8. Germline CDR1 is SGHRS and CDR2 is YFSETQ. The CDR3 sequence is CASSFGLAGVDTQYF. As DNA, the CDR3 is TGCGCCAGCAGCTTCGGACTAGCGGGTGTTGACACGCAGTATTTT.

The V call is TRBV28, the J call TRBJ2-2; D not certain. This CDR3 region has 16 residues. Per germline, CDR1 MDHEN and CDR2 SYDVKM. V gave up 7 bases and J gave up 1 base, with 16 bases separating them. CDR3 in DNA: TGTGCCAGCACCCGACGATGGAACCAGAACACCGGGGAGCTGTTTTTT. Its translation: CASTRRWNQNTGELFF.

The gene calls are TRBV6-5 and TRBJ2-2, with 8 bases that match TRBD1. The CDR3 is made up of 15 amino acids. J gave up 5 bases and V 5 bases, and 7 bases lay outside the gene matches. Germline V lookup: CDR1 MNHEY, CDR2 SVGAGI. The CDR3: CASSIGQGGTGELFF. DNA of the CDR3: TGTGCCAGCAGTATAGGACAGGGAGGAACCGGGGAGCTGTTTTTT.

The chain employs TRBV4-1 and TRBJ1-1; D gene ambiguous. Germline V gives CDR1 MGHRA, CDR2 YSYEKL. The CDR3 covers 13 residues. The V end lost 3 bases, the J end lost 0 bases, and 5 bases lay between the germline ends. DNA for the CDR3: TGCGCCAGCAGCCAGCACTTGAACACTGAAGCTTTCTTT. This encodes CASSQHLNTEAFF.

The genes are TRBV11-2 and TRBJ1-4; TRBD1 might be the D (6 bases). The CDR3 is 15 amino acids. Per germline, CDR1 SGHAT and CDR2 FQNNGV. The V end was cut by 5 bases, the J end by 7 bases, with 17 bases between. The CDR3 region is CASSDYRDEVEKLFF. The DNA of the CDR3 is TGTGCCAGCAGCGATTACAGGGACGAAGTTGAAAAACTGTTTTTT. The full variable domain, with the rest looked up from reference TRBV11-2 and TRBJ1-4, is EAGVAQSPRYKIIEKRQSVAFWCNPISGHATLYWYQQILGQGPKLLIQFQNNGVVDDSQLPKDRFSAERLKGVDSTLKIQPAKLEDSAVYLCASSDYRDEVEKLFFGSGTQLSVL.

This sequence joins TRBV4-1 and TRBJ1-3; 7 bases are shared with TRBD1. V lost 0 bases and J lost 5; bases outside the gene matches: 10. Germline CDR1 reads MGHRA; CDR2 reads YSYEKL. The CDR3 totals 17 residues. CDR3 residues: CASSQDSGRGTRNTIYF. CDR3 DNA: TGCGCCAGCAGCCAAGATAGCGGCAGGGGGACTAGAAACACCATATATTTT.

The chain's CDR3 is CASRLDKTGELFF. CDR3 in DNA: TGTGCCAGCAGATTAGATAAGACCGGGGAGCTGTTTTTT. The chain combines TRBV2 with TRBJ2-2; D remains ambiguous. Germline V gives CDR1 SNHLY, CDR2 FYNNEI. Trimming left V 6 bases short and J 5 bases short, with 10 bases between. The CDR3 runs to 13 residues.

This chain connects TRBV3-1 (or the pseudogene TRBV3-2) to TRBJ1-1; TRBD1 might be the D (6 bases). Trimming removed 1 base at V and 4 bases at J, with 19 bases between. The germline gives CDR1 LGHDT, CDR2 YNNKEL (reference sequence). CDR3 size: 17 residues. Here the CDR3 reads CASSQVYGGIGGTEAFF. The CDR3 bases are TGTGCCAGCAGCCAAGTATACGGGGGCATAGGTGGCACTGAAGCTTTCTTT.

The chain recombines TRBV11-2 with TRBJ1-2; weak D call: TRBD1 (6 bases). This CDR3 comprises 15 residues. Germline V gene lookup returns CDR1 SGHAT and CDR2 FQNNGV. Trimming shortened V by 6 bases and J by 2 bases, and 16 bases separated the two germline ends. The DNA for the CDR3 is TGTGCCAGCAGGGGGGACAAACTATTAAACTATGGCTACACCTTC. Translation: CASRGDKLLNYGYTF.

The gene calls are TRBV3-1 (or the pseudogene TRBV3-2) and TRBJ2-5; D is undetermined. The CDR3 extends over 13 amino acids. Trimming left V 2 bases short and J 4 bases short, with 8 bases between. Germline assignment: CDR1 LGHDT and CDR2 YNNKEL (reference sequence). The CDR3 DNA sequence: TGTGCCAGCAGCCAACCTCTAGTAGAGACCCAGTACTTC. As protein: CASSQPLVETQYF.

The J gene is TRBJ1-4, the V gene TRBV7-9; D might be TRBD1 (5 bases). CDR1 and CDR2 from the germline V gene are SEHNR and FQNEAQ (reference sequence). Deletions cut 9 bases from V and 8 bases from J, with 7 bases between. The CDR3 covers 10 residues. DNA for the CDR3: TGTGCCAGTCAGGGAGAAAAACTGTTTTTT. Its translation: CASQGEKLFF.

This clone appeared once. This CDR3 is CASTRLSTGELFF. CDR3 bases: TGTGCCAGCACAAGGTTGAGCACCGGGGAGCTGTTTTTT. The chain couples TRBV2 to TRBJ2-2; no reliable D call. V gave up 7 bases and J gave up 4 bases, with 10 bases separating them. Per the germline V gene, CDR1 is SNHLY and CDR2 is FYNNEI. CDR3 size: 13 residues.

This sequence joins TRBV28 and TRBJ2-3; TRBD1 matches 11 bases. Germline V gene sequence: CDR1 MDHEN, CDR2 SYDVKM. The CDR3 covers 15 residues. J gave up 7 bases and V 5 bases, and 8 bases lay outside the gene matches. The CDR3 DNA follows: TGTGCCAGCAGTCCTTCGGGACAGGGGGAAAATACGCAGTATTTT. Translation gives CASSPSGQGENTQYF.

The count of this clone is one. V gene TRBV6-5 combines with J gene TRBJ1-1; D is unclear. The CDR3 sequence is 14 residues long. Germline V lookup: CDR1 MNHEY, CDR2 SVGAGI. V lost 6 bases and J lost 0, with 11 bases in between. CDR3 loop: CASSHLSVNTEAFF. The CDR3 DNA is TGTGCCAGCAGCCACCTCTCGGTGAACACTGAAGCTTTCTTT.

The table lists this clone with a count of one. J is TRBJ2-1 and V is TRBV30, with D maybe TRBD2 (6 bases). The CDR3 is 13 amino acids. V lost 5 bases to trimming and J lost 2 bases, with 10 bases between them. Germline CDR1 and CDR2: GTSNPN and SVGIG (reference sequence). The CDR3 DNA is TGTGCCTGGGTTACGGGGGCCTACAATGAGCAGTTCTTC. This translates into CAWVTGAYNEQFF.

V usage is TRBV11-3 and J usage is TRBJ2-7; the match to TRBD1 covers 10 bases. The ends lost 5 bases at V and 2 bases at J; junction bases unmatched: 9. Germline lookup yields CDR1 SGHNT and CDR2 YENEEA. The CDR3 length is 16 residues. CDR3 nucleotide sequence: TGTGCCAGCAGCGCCCCGGGACAGGGGCCAACCTACGAGCAGTACTTC. It codes for CASSAPGQGPTYEQYF.

This clone was observed a few times. The chain recombines TRBV29-1 with TRBJ1-1; 7 nucleotides line up with TRBD1. Germline trimming cut 2 bases from V and 0 bases from J; bases unmatched to any gene: 6. Germline values: CDR1 SQVTM, CDR2 ANQGSEA. The CDR3 totals 15 residues. CDR3 bases: TGCAGCGTTGAAAAAGGGACAGTAATGAACACTGAAGCTTTCTTT. Protein sequence: CSVEKGTVMNTEAFF. Combining the CDR3 with reference TRBV29-1 and TRBJ1-1 gives the whole variable domain SAVISQKPSRDICQRGTSLTIQCQVDSQVTMMFWYRQQPGQSLTLIATANQGSEATYESGFVIDKFPISRPNLTFSTLTVSNMSPEDSSIYLCSVEKGTVMNTEAFFGQGTRLTVV.

The J gene is TRBJ2-5, the V gene TRBV18, with unresolved D. Per the germline V gene, CDR1 is KGHSH and CDR2 is LQKENI. This CDR3 spans 14 amino acids. The ends were cut back, 2 bases at V and 1 base at J, with 8 bases in the middle. CDR3 bases: TGTGCCAGCTCACCAACCGCCGGCCAAGAGACCCAGTACTTC. Protein: CASSPTAGQETQYF.

This clone was observed a handful of times. The chain links TRBV10-3 to TRBJ1-1; TRBD1 aligns across 9 bases. Trimming cost V 7 bases and J 4 bases; bases outside gene matches: 7. The CDR3 contains 14 residues. The germline CDR1 and CDR2 sequences are ENHRY and SYGVKD. CDR3 in DNA: TGTGCCATCAAACCGGGACAGGGTGGCACTGAAGCTTTCTTT. Translation gives CAIKPGQGGTEAFF.

The chain's CDR3 is CASSQRVRGGSPLHF. CDR3 DNA sequence: TGTGCCAGCAGCCAAAGGGTTAGGGGCGGTTCACCCCTCCACTTT. This chain connects TRBV3-1 (or the pseudogene TRBV3-2) to TRBJ1-6; possible D gene TRBD1, 5 bases. The CDR3 extends over 15 amino acids. CDR1 and CDR2 from the germline V gene are LGHDT and YNNKEL (reference sequence). Trimming shortened V by 2 bases and J by 9 bases, and 14 bases separated the two germline ends.

The chain has TRBV12-5 and TRBJ1-1; D not resolved. CDR1 LGHNT and CDR2 FRNRAP come from the germline V gene. V was trimmed by 6 bases and J by 0 bases, leaving 14 bases between them. The CDR3 runs to 15 residues. The CDR3 reads CASGPPGTVNTEAFF. The CDR3 DNA reads TGTGCTAGTGGCCCCCCTGGCACGGTGAACACTGAAGCTTTCTTT.

This clone showed up just once. Other DNA sequences from this sample encode an identical CDR3 as well. The chain recombines TRBV6-5 with TRBJ1-5; D possibly corresponds to TRBD1 (6 bases). CDR1 MNHEY and CDR2 SVGAGI come from the germline V gene. The CDR3 is 13 amino acids. Deletions cut 2 bases from V and 4 bases from J, with 6 bases between. The CDR3 is CASSYRGNQPQHF. In nucleotides, the CDR3 is TGTGCCAGCAGTTACAGGGGGAATCAGCCCCAGCATTTT.

J is TRBJ2-2 and V is TRBV19; D unresolved. Trimming took off 3 bases at V and 5 bases at J, with 10 bases between the two ends. This CDR3 contains 14 residues. Germline assignment: CDR1 LNHDA and CDR2 SQIVND (reference sequence). The CDR3 loop is CASSIYGGTGELFF. CDR3 nucleotide sequence: TGTGCCAGTAGTATCTACGGTGGGACCGGGGAGCTGTTTTTT.

This chain connects TRBV24-1 to TRBJ1-5; D call uncertain. Germline assignment: CDR1 KGHDR and CDR2 SFDVKD. The CDR3 contains 14 residues. V lost 2 bases, J lost 0 bases, and 4 bases lay in between. CDR3 loop: CATSDSGSNQPQHF. The CDR3 DNA follows: TGTGCCACCAGTGATTCGGGTAGCAATCAGCCCCAGCATTTT.

The rearrangement joins TRBV19 to TRBJ1-1; D is ambiguous. The V gene's germline CDR1 is LNHDA and CDR2 SQIVND (reference sequence). This CDR3 region has 13 residues. Trimming shortened V by 5 bases and J by 4 bases, and 11 bases separated the two germline ends. The CDR3: CASSPRLGTEAFF. CDR3 coding DNA: TGTGCCAGTAGTCCCCGGTTGGGCACTGAAGCTTTCTTT.